One and the same sample provided the 16 T cell receptor beta chains below, sequenced in a study of tumor-infiltrating lymphocytes in primary liver carcinoma. Total RNA and DNA came together from around 20-30 mg of bulk tissue without cell sorting. The template, roughly 550 ng total RNA, yielded TCR beta cDNA made with a constant-region primer. Libraries for TCR beta were built through three nested multiplex PCR rounds, which together made up a slightly modified ARM-PCR procedure. The first two PCR rounds used TRBV1-TRBV30 forward primers with a C-beta reverse primer, roughly 10 cycles each. TCRdb re-derived calls from the multiplex PCR reads in MiXCR, one entry per CDR3 protein. The table records 100,000 to 150,000 distinct CDR3 sequences, around 60% of them present only once. The sequencing input was liver tumor tissue from sampling region 3. Noted subset: tumor region T3, left-lateral pole. These TCRs come from a woman aged 55-69 years with primary liver carcinoma and hepatitis B virus infection.

Notes on this clonotype: One base away lies a much larger clone, so this may be a sequencing read error. The rearrangement uses TRBV12-3 or TRBV12-4 and TRBJ1-4; possible D gene TRBD1, 5 bases. CDR3 size: 14 residues. The CDR3 nucleotides read TGTGTCAGTATGGGGGAGCTTAAGGGTGAAAAACTGTTTTTT. Its protein product is CVSMGELKGEKLFF.

As regards this clonotype: A single base separates this from a much larger clone, so it may be a read error. The chain is built from TRBV7-8 and TRBJ2-7, with D perhaps TRBD1 or TRBD2 (5 bases each). CDR1 SGHVS and CDR2 FQNEAQ come from the germline V gene. This CDR3 spans 16 amino acids. V was clipped by 2 bases and J by 6 bases, with 20 bases between them. In DNA form, the CDR3 reads TGTGCCAGCAGCTTATTACCGTGGGACGTTGGGCGCGAGCAGTACTTC. This encodes CASSLLPWDVGREQYF. The variable domain in full, with the rest retrieved from reference TRBV7-8 and TRBJ2-7, is GAGVSQSPRYKVAKRGQDVALRCDPISGHVSLFWYQQALGQGPEFLTYFQNEAQLDKSGLPSDRFFAERPEGSVSTLKIQRTQQEDSAVYLCASSLLPWDVGREQYFGPGTRLTVT.

As to this clonotype: Lacking the conserved final phenylalanine or tryptophan, this CDR3 likely reflects a read error. Because the CDR3's place on the DNA is in doubt, the DNA is left out and the CDR3 is given as listed by TCRdb. The chain combines TRBV4-1 with TRBJ1-3; the table calls TRBD1, which could not be checked here. Ends included, the CDR3 has 16 residues. Germline V gene data show CDR1 as MGHRA and CDR2 as YSYEKL. The CDR3 loop is CASSQGGTVSGNTIYS.

V and J are TRBV2 and TRBJ2-7; 10 bases are shared with TRBD2. The CDR3 totals 14 residues. From germline, CDR1 is SNHLY and CDR2 FYNNEI. J lost 2 bases, V lost 10 bases, and 8 bases had no gene match. The CDR3 here is CANSGTSAAYEQYF. In DNA, the CDR3 is TGTGCCAACAGCGGGACTAGCGCCGCCTACGAGCAGTACTTC.

This clonotype was found a few times. This rearrangement joins TRBV30 to TRBJ1-2, with D possibly matching TRBD1 (6 bases). Trimming removed 5 bases at V and 4 bases at J, with 11 bases between. The length of the CDR3 is 12 residues. Germline assignment: CDR1 GTSNPN and CDR2 SVGIG (reference sequence). Written as DNA, the CDR3 is TGTGCCTGGGGCCGGGACACCTATGGCTACACCTTC. Amino acids: CAWGRDTYGYTF.

This clonotype was counted ten times or more. The chain carries TRBV5-6 and TRBJ2-3; 9 bases align to TRBD2. This CDR3 has 17 amino acids. V lost 4 bases to trimming and J lost 2 bases; unmatched junction nucleotides: 11. CDR1 SGHDT and CDR2 YYEEEE come from the germline V gene. In nucleotides, the CDR3 is TGTGCCAGCAGCCCCCAACTAGCGGGCGACCTCACAGATACGCAGTATTTT. Protein product: CASSPQLAGDLTDTQYF.

Concerning this clonotype: This CDR3 is missing its conserved last phenylalanine or tryptophan, likely due to a read error. No DNA is shown, since the ends of the CDR3 on it are uncertain; the CDR3 is the one TCRdb lists. The CDR3 sequence: CASSLEWWQVYEQYS. This chain joins TRBV11-2 and TRBJ2-7. Germline V gives CDR1 SGHAT, CDR2 FQNNGV. The length of the CDR3 is 15 amino acids, counting both ends.

Of note for this clonotype: A clone one base away is much larger, so this may be a read error. The chain links TRBV29-1 to TRBJ2-3, with D possibly TRBD2 on 6 matching bases. The CDR3 consists of 14 residues. Germline CDR1 reads SQVTM; CDR2 reads ANQGSEA. This CDR3 reads CSVRRGWGTGTQYF. The CDR3 bases are TGCAGCGTCCGCCGGGGGTGGGGCACAGGTACGCAGTATTTT.

Comment on this clonotype: A read error may explain this, as a much larger clone is one base away. The chain links TRBV5-1 to TRBJ2-7, with D unresolved. Trimming removed 7 bases from V and 0 bases from J, with 14 bases in between. CDR3 length: 14 amino acids. CDR1 is SGHRS and CDR2 is YFSETQ in the germline V gene. The DNA for the CDR3 is TGCGCCAGCGGCTCAGAGACACCCTCCTACGAGCAGTACTTC. This gives the protein CASGSETPSYEQYF.

This chain joins TRBV20-1 and TRBJ2-1, with 13 bases that match TRBD2. The germline V gene has CDR1 DFQATT and CDR2 SNEGSKA (reference sequence). The CDR3 totals 17 residues. The junction had 17 bases not matched to a gene; V was cut back by 6 bases and J by 9 bases. In DNA, the CDR3 is TGCAGTGCCCCGCCACTAGCGGGAGGGGGGGTAGGAGTTGAGCAGTTCTTC. Residues: CSAPPLAGGGVGVEQFF.

This clonotype has ten or more counts. This rearrangement joins TRBV5-1 to TRBJ1-2, with D possibly being TRBD1 (6 bases). V lost 4 bases, J lost 2 bases, and 15 bases lay in between. The CDR3 sequence is 15 residues long. Per germline, CDR1 SGHRS and CDR2 YFSETQ. The DNA for the CDR3 is TGCGCCAGCAGCGACTTGTTGGGACACAACTATGGCTACACCTTC. Protein sequence: CASSDLLGHNYGYTF.

Of note for this clonotype: Since no conserved phenylalanine or tryptophan closes the CDR3, a read error is the likely cause. The rearrangement uses TRBV30 and TRBJ2-3, with 8 bases lining up with TRBD2. With 0 bases clipped from V and 3 bases from J, the junction kept 8 bases outside the gene matches. Germline-derived CDR1 and CDR2 are GTSNPN and SVGIG (reference sequence). The CDR3 spans 16 residues. In nucleotides, the CDR3 is TGTGCCTGGAGTGTAGGTGCGGGAGGACCTACAGATACGCAGTATTCT. Its protein is CAWSVGAGGPTDTQYS.

This sequence joins TRBV5-1 and TRBJ1-1; D is ambiguous. CDR3 length: 14 amino acids. Germline loops: CDR1 SGHRS, CDR2 YFSETQ. V was cut by 0 bases and J by 4 bases, with 10 bases left in between. The CDR3 nucleotides are TGCGCCAGCAGCTTGGTTGGGGATGGCACTGAAGCTTTCTTT. Protein: CASSLVGDGTEAFF.

This clonotype has a count of ten or more. CDR3 DNA: TGCGCCAGCAGCTCAGAGACACCCTCCTACGAGCAGTACTTC. Its protein is CASSSETPSYEQYF. The chain has TRBV5-1 and TRBJ2-7; D gene uncertain. The V gene's germline CDR1 is SGHRS and CDR2 YFSETQ. The CDR3 loop spans 14 amino acids. Trimming left V 3 bases short and J 0 bases short, with 10 bases between.

Notes on this clonotype: Likely a read error: the CDR3 ends without its conserved phenylalanine or tryptophan. J is TRBJ2-1 and V is TRBV13; 9 nucleotides agree with TRBD2. Germline lookup yields CDR1 PRHDT and CDR2 FYEKMQ (reference sequence). The CDR3 length is 19 residues. The CDR3 sequence is CASSSRPDSSGDSYNEQFL. As DNA, the CDR3 is TGTGCCAGTAGCTCACGCCCTGATTCTAGCGGGGACTCCTACAATGAGCAGTTCTTA.

The rearrangement joins TRBV11-1 to TRBJ2-7; unclear D gene. Germline V CDR1 and CDR2: SGHAT, FQDESV (reference sequence). Trimming removed 0 bases from V and 8 bases from J, with 11 bases in between. CDR3 length equals 13 residues. The DNA for the CDR3 is TGTGCCAGCAGCTTAGCCAGTAGTTACAAGCAGTACTTC. It translates to CASSLASSYKQYF.